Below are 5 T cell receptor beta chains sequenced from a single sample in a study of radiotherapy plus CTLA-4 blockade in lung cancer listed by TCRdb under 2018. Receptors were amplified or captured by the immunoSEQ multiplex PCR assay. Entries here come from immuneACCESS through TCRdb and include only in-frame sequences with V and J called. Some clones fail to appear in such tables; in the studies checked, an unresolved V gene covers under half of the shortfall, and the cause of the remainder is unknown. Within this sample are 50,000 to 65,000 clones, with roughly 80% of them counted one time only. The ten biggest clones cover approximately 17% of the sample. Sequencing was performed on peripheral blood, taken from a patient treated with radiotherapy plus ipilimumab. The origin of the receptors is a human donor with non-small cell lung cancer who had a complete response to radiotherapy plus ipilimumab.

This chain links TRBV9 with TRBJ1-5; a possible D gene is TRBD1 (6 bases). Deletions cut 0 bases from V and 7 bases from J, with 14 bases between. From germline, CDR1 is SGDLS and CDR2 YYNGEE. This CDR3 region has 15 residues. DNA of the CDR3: TGTGCCAGCAGCGTAGGAGGGGACATTAGCCAGCCCCAGCATTTT. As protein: CASSVGGDISQPQHF.

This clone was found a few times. CDR3 in DNA: TGTGCCAGCAGCTTCGACAGGGCCACTGAAGCTTTCTTT. Its translation is CASSFDRATEAFF. V is TRBV11-3 and J is TRBJ1-1, with TRBD1 matching over 7 bases. The CDR3 consists of 13 residues. V was clipped by 3 bases and J by 4 bases; unmatched bases: 2. Germline V gives CDR1 SGHNT, CDR2 YENEEA.

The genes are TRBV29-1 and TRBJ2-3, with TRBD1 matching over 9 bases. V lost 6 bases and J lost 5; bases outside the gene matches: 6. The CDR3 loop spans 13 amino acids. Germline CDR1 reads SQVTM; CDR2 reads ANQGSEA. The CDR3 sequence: CSVRDREGDTQYF. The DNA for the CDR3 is TGCAGCGTCCGGGACAGGGAAGGAGATACGCAGTATTTT.

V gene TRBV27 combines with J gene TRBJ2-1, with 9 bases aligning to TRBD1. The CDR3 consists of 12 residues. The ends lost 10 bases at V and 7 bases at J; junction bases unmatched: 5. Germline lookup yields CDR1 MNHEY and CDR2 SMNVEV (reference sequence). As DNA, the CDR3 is TGTGCCATACTGACAGGGGGGAATGAGCAGTTCTTC. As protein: CAILTGGNEQFF.

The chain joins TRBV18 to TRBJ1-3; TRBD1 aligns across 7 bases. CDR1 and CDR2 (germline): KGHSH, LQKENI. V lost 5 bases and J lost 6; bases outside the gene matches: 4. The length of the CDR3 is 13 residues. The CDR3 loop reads CASSGDSPNTIYF. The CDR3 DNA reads TGTGCCAGCTCAGGGGACAGCCCAAACACCATATATTTT. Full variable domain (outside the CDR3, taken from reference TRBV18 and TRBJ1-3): NAGVMQNPRHLVRRRGQEARLRCSPMKGHSHVYWYRQLPEEGLKFMVYLQKENIIDESGMPKERFSAEFPKEGPSILRIQQVVRGDSAAYFCASSGDSPNTIYFGEGSWLTVV.